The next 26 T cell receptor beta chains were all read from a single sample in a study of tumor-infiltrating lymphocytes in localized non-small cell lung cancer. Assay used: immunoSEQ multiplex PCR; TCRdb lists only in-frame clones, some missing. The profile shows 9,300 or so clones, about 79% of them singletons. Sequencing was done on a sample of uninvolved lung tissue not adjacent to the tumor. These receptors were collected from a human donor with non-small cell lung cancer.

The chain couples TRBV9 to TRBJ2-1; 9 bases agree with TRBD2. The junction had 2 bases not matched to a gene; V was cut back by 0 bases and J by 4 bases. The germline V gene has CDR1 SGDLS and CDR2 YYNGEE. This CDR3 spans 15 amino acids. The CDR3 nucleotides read TGTGCCAGCAGCGTAGGGGCGGGAGGGTACAATGAGCAGTTCTTC. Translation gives CASSVGAGGYNEQFF.

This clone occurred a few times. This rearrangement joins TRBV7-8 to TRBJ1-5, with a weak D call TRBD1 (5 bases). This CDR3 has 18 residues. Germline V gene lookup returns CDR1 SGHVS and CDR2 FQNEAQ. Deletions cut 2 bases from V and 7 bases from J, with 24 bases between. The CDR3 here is CASSLNRGASFSRQPQHF. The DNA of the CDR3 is TGTGCCAGCAGCTTAAATCGAGGGGCCTCTTTTTCAAGGCAGCCCCAGCATTTT.

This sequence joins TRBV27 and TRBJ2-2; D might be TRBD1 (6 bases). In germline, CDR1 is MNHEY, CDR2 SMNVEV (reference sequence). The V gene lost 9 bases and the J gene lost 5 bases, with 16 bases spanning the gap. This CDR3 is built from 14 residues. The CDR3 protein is CASARGSGTGELFF. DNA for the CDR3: TGTGCCAGTGCCAGGGGCAGTGGGACCGGGGAGCTGTTTTTT.

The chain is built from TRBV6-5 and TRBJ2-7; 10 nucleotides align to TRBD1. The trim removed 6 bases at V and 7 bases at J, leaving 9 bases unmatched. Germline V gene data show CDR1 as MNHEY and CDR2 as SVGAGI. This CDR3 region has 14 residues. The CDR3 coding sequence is TGTGCCAGCAGCCCCCGTGACAGGGGGCCTGAGCAGTACTTC. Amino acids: CASSPRDRGPEQYF.

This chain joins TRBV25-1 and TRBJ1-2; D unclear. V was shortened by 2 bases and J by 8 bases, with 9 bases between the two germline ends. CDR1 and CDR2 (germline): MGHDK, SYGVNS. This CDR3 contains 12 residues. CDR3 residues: CASSERNRGYTF. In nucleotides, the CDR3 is TGTGCCAGCAGTGAACGTAATAGGGGCTACACCTTC.

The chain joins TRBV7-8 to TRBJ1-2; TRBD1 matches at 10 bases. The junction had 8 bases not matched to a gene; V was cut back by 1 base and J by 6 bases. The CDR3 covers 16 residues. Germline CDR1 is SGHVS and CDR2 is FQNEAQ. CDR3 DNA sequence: TGTGCCAGCAGCTTAGTACCCGGGGACAGGGGCCATGGCTACACCTTC. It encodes CASSLVPGDRGHGYTF.

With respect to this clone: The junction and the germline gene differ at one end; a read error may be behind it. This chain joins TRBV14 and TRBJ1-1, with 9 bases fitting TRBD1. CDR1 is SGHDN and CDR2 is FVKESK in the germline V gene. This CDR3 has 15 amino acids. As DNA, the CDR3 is TGTGCCAGCAGCGAAGACAGGGGGGGAGACACTGAAGCTTTCTTT. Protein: CASSEDRGGDTEAFF.

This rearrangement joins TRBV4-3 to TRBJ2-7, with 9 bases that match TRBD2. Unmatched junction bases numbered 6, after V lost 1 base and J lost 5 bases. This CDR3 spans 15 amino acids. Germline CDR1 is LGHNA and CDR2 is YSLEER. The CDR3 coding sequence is TGCGCCAGCAGCCAAGCTAGCGGGAAAAGAGACGAGCAGTACTTC. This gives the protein CASSQASGKRDEQYF.

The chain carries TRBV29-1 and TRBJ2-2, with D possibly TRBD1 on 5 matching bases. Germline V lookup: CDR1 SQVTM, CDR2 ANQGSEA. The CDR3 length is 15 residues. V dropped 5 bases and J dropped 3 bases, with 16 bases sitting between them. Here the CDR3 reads CSVPGWQTDTGELFF. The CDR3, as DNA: TGCAGCGTTCCAGGGTGGCAGACGGACACCGGGGAGCTGTTTTTT.

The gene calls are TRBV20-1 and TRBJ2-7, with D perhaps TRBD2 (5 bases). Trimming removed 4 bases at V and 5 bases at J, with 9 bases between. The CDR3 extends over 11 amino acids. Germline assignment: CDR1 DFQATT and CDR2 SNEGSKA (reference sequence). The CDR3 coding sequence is TGCAGTGCTAACACCGGGAACGAGCAGTACTTC. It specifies CSANTGNEQYF.

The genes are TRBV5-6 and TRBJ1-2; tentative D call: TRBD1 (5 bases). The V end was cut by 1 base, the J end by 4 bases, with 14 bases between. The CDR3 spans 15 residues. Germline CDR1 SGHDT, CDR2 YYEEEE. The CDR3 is CASSLTTRVAYGYTF. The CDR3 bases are TGTGCCAGCAGCTTGACCACCAGGGTCGCCTATGGCTACACCTTC. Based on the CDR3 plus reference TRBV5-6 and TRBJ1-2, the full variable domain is DAGVTQSPTHLIKTRGQQVTLRCSPKSGHDTVSWYQQALGQGPQFIFQYYEEEERQRGNFPDRFSGHQFPNYSSELNVNALLLGDSALYLCASSLTTRVAYGYTFGSGTRLTVV.

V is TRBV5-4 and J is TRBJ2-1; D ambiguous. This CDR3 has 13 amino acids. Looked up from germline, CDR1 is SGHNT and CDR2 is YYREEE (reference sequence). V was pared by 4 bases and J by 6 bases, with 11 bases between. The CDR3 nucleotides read TGTGCCAGCAGCCCGGACCAGTTCAATGAGCAGTTCTTC. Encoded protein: CASSPDQFNEQFF.

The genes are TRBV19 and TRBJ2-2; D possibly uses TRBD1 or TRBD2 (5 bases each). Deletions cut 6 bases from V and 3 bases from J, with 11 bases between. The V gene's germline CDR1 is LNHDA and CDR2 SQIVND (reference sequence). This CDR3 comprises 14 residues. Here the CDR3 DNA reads TGTGCCAGTAGGTTGGGGGTGGACACCGGGGAGCTGTTTTTT. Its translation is CASRLGVDTGELFF.

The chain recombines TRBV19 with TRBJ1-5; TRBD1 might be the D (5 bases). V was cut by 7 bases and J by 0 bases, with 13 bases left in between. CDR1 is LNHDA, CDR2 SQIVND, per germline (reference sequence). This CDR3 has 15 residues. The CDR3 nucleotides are TGTGCCAGTAAAGTGGACAAGTATAGCAATCAGCCCCAGCATTTT. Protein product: CASKVDKYSNQPQHF.

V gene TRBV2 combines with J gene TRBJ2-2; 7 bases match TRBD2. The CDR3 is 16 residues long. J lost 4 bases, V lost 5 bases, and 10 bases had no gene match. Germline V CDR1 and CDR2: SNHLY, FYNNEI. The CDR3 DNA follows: TGTGCCAGCAGTATAAGCGAGGGGAGGGGCACCGGGGAGCTGTTTTTT. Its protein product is CASSISEGRGTGELFF.

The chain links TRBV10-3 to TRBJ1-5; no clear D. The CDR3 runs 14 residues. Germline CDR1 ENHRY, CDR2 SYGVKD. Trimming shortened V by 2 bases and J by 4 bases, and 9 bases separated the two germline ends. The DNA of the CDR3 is TGTGCCATCAGTGAGGTCGGAGGGAATCAGCCCCAGCATTTT. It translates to CAISEVGGNQPQHF.

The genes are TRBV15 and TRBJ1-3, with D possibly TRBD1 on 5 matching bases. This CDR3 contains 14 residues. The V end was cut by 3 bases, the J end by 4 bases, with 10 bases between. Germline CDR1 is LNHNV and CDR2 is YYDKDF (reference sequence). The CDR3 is CATSRETAGNTIYF. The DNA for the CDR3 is TGTGCCACCAGCAGGGAGACAGCCGGAAACACCATATATTTT.

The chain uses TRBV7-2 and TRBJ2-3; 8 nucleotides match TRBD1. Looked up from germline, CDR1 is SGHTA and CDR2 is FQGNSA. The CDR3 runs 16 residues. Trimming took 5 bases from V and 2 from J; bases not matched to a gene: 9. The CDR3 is CASSPQRTGTTDTQYF. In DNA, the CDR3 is TGTGCCAGCAGCCCCCAAAGGACAGGGACCACAGATACGCAGTATTTT.

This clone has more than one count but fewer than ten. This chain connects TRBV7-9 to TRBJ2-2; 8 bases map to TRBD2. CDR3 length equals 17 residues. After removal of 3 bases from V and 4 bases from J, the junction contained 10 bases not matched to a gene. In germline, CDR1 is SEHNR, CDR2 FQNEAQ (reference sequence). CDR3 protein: CASSFYSGREGTGELFF. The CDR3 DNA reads TGTGCCAGCAGCTTTTATTCCGGGAGGGAGGGCACCGGGGAGCTGTTTTTT.

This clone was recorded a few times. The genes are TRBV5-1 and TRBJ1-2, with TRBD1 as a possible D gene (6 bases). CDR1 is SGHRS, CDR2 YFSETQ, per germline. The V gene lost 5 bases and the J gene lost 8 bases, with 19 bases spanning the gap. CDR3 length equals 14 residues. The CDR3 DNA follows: TGCGCCAGCAGGTCTAACCCGGGGGGCGCAGGCTACACCTTC. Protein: CASRSNPGGAGYTF. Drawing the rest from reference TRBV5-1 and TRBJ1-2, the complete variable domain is KAGVTQTPRYLIKTRGQQVTLSCSPISGHRSVSWYQQTPGQGLQFLFEYFSETQRNKGNFPGRFSGRQFSNSRSEMNVSTLELGDSALYLCASRSNPGGAGYTFGSGTRLTVV.

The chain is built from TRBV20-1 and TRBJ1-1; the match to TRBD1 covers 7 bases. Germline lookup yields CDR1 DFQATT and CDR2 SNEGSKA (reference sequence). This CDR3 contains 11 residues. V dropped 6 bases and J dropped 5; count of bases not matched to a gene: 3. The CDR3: CSAPGGTEAFF. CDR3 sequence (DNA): TGCAGTGCCCCAGGGGGGACTGAAGCTTTCTTT.

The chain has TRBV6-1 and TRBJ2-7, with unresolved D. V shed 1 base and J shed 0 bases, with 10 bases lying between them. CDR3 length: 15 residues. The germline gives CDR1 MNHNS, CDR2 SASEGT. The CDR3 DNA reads TGTGCCAGCAGTGAAGGGGTGATTAGCTCCTACGAGCAGTACTTC. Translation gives CASSEGVISSYEQYF.

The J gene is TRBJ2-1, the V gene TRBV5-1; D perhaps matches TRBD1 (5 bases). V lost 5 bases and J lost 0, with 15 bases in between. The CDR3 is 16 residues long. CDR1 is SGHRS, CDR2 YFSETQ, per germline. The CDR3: CASSSLGASSYNEQFF. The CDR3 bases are TGCGCCAGCAGTTCCTTAGGGGCTAGCTCCTACAATGAGCAGTTCTTC.

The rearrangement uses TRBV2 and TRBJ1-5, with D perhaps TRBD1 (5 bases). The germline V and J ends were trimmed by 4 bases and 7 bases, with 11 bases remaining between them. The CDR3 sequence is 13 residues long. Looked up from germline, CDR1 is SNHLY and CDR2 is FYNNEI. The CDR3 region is CASSVRGTQPQHF. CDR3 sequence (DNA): TGTGCCAGCAGTGTTCGAGGGACGCAGCCCCAGCATTTT.

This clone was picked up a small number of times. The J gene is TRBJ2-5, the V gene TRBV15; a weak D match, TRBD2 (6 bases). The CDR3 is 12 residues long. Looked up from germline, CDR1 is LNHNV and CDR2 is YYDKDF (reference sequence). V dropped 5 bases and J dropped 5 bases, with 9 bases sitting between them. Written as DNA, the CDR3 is TGTGCCACCAGCGACGGAGGGGAGACCCAGTACTTC. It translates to CATSDGGETQYF.

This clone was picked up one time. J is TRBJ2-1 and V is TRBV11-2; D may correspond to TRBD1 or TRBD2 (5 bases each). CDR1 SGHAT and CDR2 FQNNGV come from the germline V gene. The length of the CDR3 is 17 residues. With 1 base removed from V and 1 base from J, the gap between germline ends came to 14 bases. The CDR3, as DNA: TGTGCCAGCAGCTTAGGTACGTCGGGGCCGTCCTACAATGAGCAGTTCTTC. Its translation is CASSLGTSGPSYNEQFF.